This is a list of T cell receptor beta chains from one sample in a study of blood T cell repertoires in COVID-19. Assay: immunoSEQ multiplex PCR; the TCRdb copy retains only in-frame clones and omits some. The sample lists fewer than 250,000 clones, 80% to 90% occurring once. Sequencing was performed on PBMCs or T cells enriched from blood (not recorded which). The receptors were gathered from a woman between 50 and 59 years old who had been exposed to COVID-19. CDR3s include the opening cysteine and the closing phenylalanine or tryptophan. The D gene is left open where the match is weak. Clone size, where shown, is once, few, many, or a class for clones that have expanded.

V gene,J gene,D gene,clone size,CDR3 protein,CDR3 DNA
TRBV5-4,TRBJ1-2,-,-,CASSAQGSANYGYTF,TGTGCCAGCAGTGCACAGGGATCAGCTAACTATGGCTACACCTTC
TRBV28,TRBJ1-2,-,-,CASSRSQGYTF,TGTGCCAGCAGCCGCTCGCAGGGCTACACCTTC
TRBV19,TRBJ2-2,TRBD2,-,CASSIEPGRGAGELFF,TGTGCCAGTAGTATAGAGCCCGGGAGGGGTGCCGGGGAGCTGTTTTTT
TRBV6-4,TRBJ2-1,TRBD2,-,CASSDSGGGADEQFF,TGTGCCAGCAGTGACTCTGGCGGGGGGGCCGATGAGCAGTTCTTC
TRBV3-1/TRBV3-2,TRBJ1-6,-,-,CASSQEGQPLHF,TGTGCCAGCAGCCAAGAGGGCCAGCCCCTCCACTTT
TRBV12-3/TRBV12-4,TRBJ1-2,-,few,CASSLAVFYGYTF,TGTGCCAGCAGTTTAGCCGTATTCTATGGCTACACCTTC
TRBV19,TRBJ1-5,-,-,CATTTGGRYSNQPQHF,TGTGCCACCACAACCGGGGGGCGGTATAGCAATCAGCCCCAGCATTTT
TRBV10-3,TRBJ2-7,-,-,CAISEGPGAYEQYF,TGTGCCATCAGTGAGGGACCCGGGGCCTACGAGCAGTACTTC
TRBV2,TRBJ1-1,-,-,CASRAGRRGNTEAFF,TGTGCCAGCAGGGCCGGGCGACGGGGTAACACTGAAGCTTTCTTT
TRBV19,TRBJ1-1,TRBD1,once,CASSRRGGGQGPRNTEAFF,TGTGCCAGTAGTCGTCGCGGTGGGGGACAGGGGCCACGGAACACTGAAGCTTTCTTT